Following are 2 T cell receptor beta chains from one sample sequenced in a study of cytomegalovirus exposure and HLA in healthy donors. 60 Vbeta and 13 Jbeta primers were used in PCR. Some clones are missing from TCRdb's copy, which holds only in-frame ones; the method was immunoSEQ multiplex PCR. Of about 190,000 clones listed, over 70% are singletons. Sequencing used PBMCs. The receptors come from a woman in her thirties in good health and CMV-seropositive.

This clone was seen more than once but under ten times. V gene TRBV4-1 combines with J gene TRBJ1-1; 8 bases map to TRBD1. V was pared by 4 bases and J by 4 bases, with 8 bases of the junction left unmatched. The CDR3 has 15 amino acids. The germline gives CDR1 MGHRA, CDR2 YSYEKL. CDR3 sequence reads: CASSPLRGQGTEAFF. Here the CDR3 DNA reads TGCGCCAGCAGCCCCCTCAGGGGGCAGGGCACTGAAGCTTTCTTT.

This clone showed up just once. The chain uses TRBV6-1 and TRBJ2-7; 11 bases are shared with TRBD2. Looked up from germline, CDR1 is MNHNS and CDR2 is SASEGT. After removal of 6 bases from V and 2 bases from J, the junction contained 6 bases not matched to a gene. The CDR3 runs 15 residues. The CDR3 protein is CASRYGTSGTYEQYF. CDR3 bases: TGTGCCAGCAGATATGGGACTAGCGGAACCTACGAGCAGTACTTC.